This T cell receptor (beta chain) was profiled in a study of T-cell memory formation after mild COVID-19. On this clonotype itself: Its antigen is undetermined.

Overall study results and limits: CD4+ contracting clones were found mainly in CM and EM, and CD8+ ones in EMRA. Pre-infection memory held some responding clones, suggesting pre-existing cross-reactive T cells responded.

The V gene's germline CDR1 is SQVTM and CDR2 ANQGSEA. V was cut by 3 bases and J by 2 bases, with 2 bases left in between. The CDR3 sequence is 12 residues long. 5'RACE, which relied on constant-segment primers, yielded TCR alpha and TCR beta cDNA libraries carrying sample barcodes and UMIs. TCRdb fed the 5' RACE reads into MiXCR, producing one record per CDR3 protein. The data show 110,000 or so distinct CDR3 sequences, with over 20% seen just once and approximately 40% held by the top ten. The sequenced sample consisted of PBMCs or a T cell subset sorted from them (not recorded which). V is TRBV29-1 and J is TRBJ2-6; D call uncertain. This sequence originates from a man between 18 and 35 years old who had mild COVID-19 (a few samples of this study predate the infection). Cell type and time point are not known. The CDR3 DNA sequence: TGCAGCGTTGACACTGGGGCCAACGTCCTGACTTTC. Translation: CSVDTGANVLTF.